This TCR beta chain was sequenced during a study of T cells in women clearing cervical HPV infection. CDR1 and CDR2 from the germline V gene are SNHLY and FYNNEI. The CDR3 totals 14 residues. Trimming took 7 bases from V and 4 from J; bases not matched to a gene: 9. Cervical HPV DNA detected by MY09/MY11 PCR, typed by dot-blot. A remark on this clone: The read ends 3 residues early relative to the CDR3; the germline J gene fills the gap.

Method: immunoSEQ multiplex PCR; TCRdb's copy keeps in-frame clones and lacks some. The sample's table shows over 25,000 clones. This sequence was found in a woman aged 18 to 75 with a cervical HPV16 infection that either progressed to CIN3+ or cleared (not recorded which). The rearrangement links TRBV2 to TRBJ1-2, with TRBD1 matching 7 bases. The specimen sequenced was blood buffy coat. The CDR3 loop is CASTQTGSGYGYTF. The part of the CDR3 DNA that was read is TGTGCCAGCACTCAGACAGGGTCCGGCTATGGC.